Shown below are 8 T cell receptor beta chains from a single sample sequenced in a study of sequential checkpoint blockade in melanoma. Repertoires were generated with immunoSEQ multiplex PCR, while TCRdb's copy carries only in-frame clones and drops some. The data contain 14,000 or so clones, approximately 52% of them seen just once; the ten biggest clones take up roughly 16%. Treatment denoted: randomized to nivolumab then ipilimumab (arm A) or the reverse (arm B). The sample consisted of CD8+ T cells sorted from blood (inferred from file names), taken from a patient given nivolumab and ipilimumab in sequence. These receptors all stem from a human donor with melanoma.

The chain uses TRBV2 and TRBJ2-7, with 8 bases fitting TRBD2. Trimming cost V 10 bases and J 2 bases; bases outside gene matches: 4. Per germline, CDR1 SNHLY and CDR2 FYNNEI. This CDR3 is built from 12 residues. The CDR3, as DNA: TGTGCCAACAACGGGAGGGCCTACGAGCAGTACTTC. Translation: CANNGRAYEQYF.

This clone has more than one count but fewer than ten. V is TRBV6-1 and J is TRBJ2-7; TRBD1 aligns across 7 bases. After removal of 1 base from V and 0 bases from J, the junction contained 6 bases not matched to a gene. The V gene's germline CDR1 is MNHNS and CDR2 SASEGT. The CDR3 runs 16 residues. This CDR3 is CASSEGRDSLSYEQYF. The CDR3 DNA follows: TGTGCCAGCAGTGAAGGAAGGGACAGCCTCTCCTACGAGCAGTACTTC.

The gene calls are TRBV5-6 and TRBJ2-1, with 12 nucleotides matching TRBD2. Trimming cost V 1 base and J 8 bases; bases outside gene matches: 7. Germline V gene lookup returns CDR1 SGHDT and CDR2 YYEEEE. This CDR3 is built from 16 residues. CDR3 coding DNA: TGTGCCAGCAGCTTGTGGACTAGCGGGATGATGGATGAGCAGTTCTTC. Its translation: CASSLWTSGMMDEQFF.

This clone was detected a few times. This chain connects TRBV5-4 to TRBJ2-5; 8 bases agree with TRBD1. V shed 0 bases and J 5 bases; nucleotides not matched to a gene: 9. Germline assignment: CDR1 SGHNT and CDR2 YYREEE (reference sequence). This CDR3 has 16 residues. CDR3 in amino acids: CASSLDSGQEGETQYF. The CDR3, as DNA: TGTGCCAGCAGCTTGGATTCGGGACAGGAAGGCGAGACCCAGTACTTC.

The genes are TRBV4-1 and TRBJ2-5, with D possibly being TRBD2 (6 bases). Germline lookup yields CDR1 MGHRA and CDR2 YSYEKL. Trimming removed 0 bases at V and 3 bases at J, with 11 bases between. The CDR3 is 15 amino acids. CDR3 sequence: CASSQESGDEETQYF. The CDR3 DNA is TGCGCCAGCAGCCAAGAATCGGGGGATGAAGAGACCCAGTACTTC.

This clone occurred once. This sequence joins TRBV5-6 and TRBJ2-7, with D possibly being TRBD1 (5 bases). Trimming cost V 2 bases and J 2 bases, with 11 bases left between them. This CDR3 is 14 amino acids long. Germline V lookup: CDR1 SGHDT, CDR2 YYEEEE. The CDR3 DNA reads as TGTGCCAGCAGCTTTATCCCAGGGACCTACGAGCAGTACTTC. Its translation: CASSFIPGTYEQYF.

This chain uses TRBV7-6 with TRBJ2-2; TRBD1 aligns across 9 bases. The trim removed 5 bases at V and 4 bases at J, leaving 2 bases unmatched. CDR1 SGHVS and CDR2 FNYEAQ come from the germline V gene. This CDR3 region has 14 residues. The CDR3 DNA reads as TGTGCCAGCAGCGGGACAGGGCCCACCGGGGAGCTGTTTTTT. It specifies CASSGTGPTGELFF.

V usage is TRBV5-8 and J usage is TRBJ1-2, with D perhaps matching TRBD1 (6 bases). V was shortened by 5 bases and J by 3 bases, with 11 bases between the two germline ends. From germline, CDR1 is SGHTS and CDR2 YDEGEE. This CDR3 comprises 13 residues. The CDR3 bases are TGTGCCAGCAGATTAGCAGGGGACTATGGCTACACCTTC. It is translated as CASRLAGDYGYTF.